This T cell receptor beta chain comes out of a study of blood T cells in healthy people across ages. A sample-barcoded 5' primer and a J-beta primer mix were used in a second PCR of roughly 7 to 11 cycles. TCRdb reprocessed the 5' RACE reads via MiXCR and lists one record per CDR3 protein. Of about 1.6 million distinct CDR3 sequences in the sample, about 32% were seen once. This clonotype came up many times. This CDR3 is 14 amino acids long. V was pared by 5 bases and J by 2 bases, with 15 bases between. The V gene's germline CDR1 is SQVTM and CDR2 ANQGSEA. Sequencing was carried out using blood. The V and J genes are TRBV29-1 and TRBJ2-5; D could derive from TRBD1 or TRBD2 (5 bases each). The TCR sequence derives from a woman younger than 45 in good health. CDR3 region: CSVSRGRTQETQYF. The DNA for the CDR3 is TGCAGCGTTTCACGGGGACGGACTCAAGAGACCCAGTACTTC.